This is a list of T cell receptor beta chains from one sample in a study of CD8 T cells in Susac syndrome. Each CDR3 protein is one row after TCRdb ran MiXCR on the immunoSEQ multiplex PCR reads. This table holds 45,000 to 60,000 distinct CDR3 sequences, 93% found once. Sequencing used CD8+ T cells from PBMCs. Receptors were obtained from a human donor with multiple sclerosis. The CDR3 runs from the conserved cysteine through the conserved F or W. D genes are given only for firm matches. Only part of the rows carry a size: once, few, many, or a class if the clone is expanded.

j_call d_call v_call clone_size cdr3_nt cdr3_aa
TRBJ2-1 TRBD2 TRBV3-1 - TGTGCCAGCAGCCTCTCTTCCGGAGGACTAGCGTACAATGAGCAGTTCTTC CASSLSSGGLAYNEQFF
TRBJ1-3 - TRBV10-3 - TGTGCCATCAGTGACAGTATCTCTGGAAACACCATATATTTT CAISDSISGNTIYF
TRBJ1-2 TRBD1 TRBV27 - TGTGCCAGCAGTTTATCGGCAGGGGGCTTCTATGGCTACACCTTC CASSLSAGGFYGYTF
TRBJ1-2 - TRBV4-1 - TGCGCCAGCAGCGGAAGCGGAGGAACGGATAACTATGGCTACACCTTC CASSGSGGTDNYGYTF
TRBJ1-1 - TRBV5-1 - TGCGCCAGCAGCAAGCAGGTTCGAGGCACTGAAGCTTTCTTT CASSKQVRGTEAFF
TRBJ1-1 - TRBV13 - TGTGCCAGCAGCTTAAAAGTCGGCACTGAAGCTTTCTTT CASSLKVGTEAFF
TRBJ1-4 TRBD1 TRBV6-1 - TGTGCCAGCAGTCGCCGGACAGGGCAGTTTCTCGAAAAACTGTTTTTT CASSRRTGQFLEKLFF
TRBJ1-2 - TRBV12-3/TRBV12-4 - TGTGCCAGCACCACGGGTATGGCAGGCTATGGCTACACCTTC CASTTGMAGYGYTF
TRBJ2-7 - TRBV30 - TGTGCCTCCACGGGGCTCCCCTCCTACGAGCAGTACTTC CASTGLPSYEQYF
TRBJ1-5 - TRBV2 - TGTGCCAGCAGTGAGCGGAATCAGCCCCAGCATTTT CASSERNQPQHF
TRBJ2-7 TRBD2 TRBV29-1 - TGCAGCGTTGAGGGCCGGGAGGAAGAGCAGTACTTC CSVEGREEEQYF
TRBJ1-2 TRBD1 TRBV19 - TGTGCCAGTAGTATAGAGGGGACAGGCCTAACCTTAAACTATGGCTACACCTTC CASSIEGTGLTLNYGYTF
TRBJ1-2 - TRBV27 - TGTGCCAGCAGTTTTATCAGTGGGACCTATGGCTACACCTTC CASSFISGTYGYTF
TRBJ1-2 - TRBV15 - TGTGCCACCAGCAGCCGCCCCCCCGACTCCTCGCGGGGCTACACCTTC CATSSRPPDSSRGYTF
TRBJ2-3 - TRBV4-2 - TGTGCCAGCAGGGAAAACGGGGCGGATACGCAGTATTTT CASRENGADTQYF
TRBJ2-7 - TRBV3-1 - TGTGCCAGCAGCCCTAGGGGGGGCCGCAGAAGGAACGAGCAGTACTTC CASSPRGGRRRNEQYF
TRBJ1-1 TRBD1 TRBV30 - TGTGCCTCGCAGGGGGCTGACACTGAAGCTTTCTTT CASQGADTEAFF
TRBJ1-2 TRBD1 TRBV13 - TGTGCCAGCATCCGGGGACAGGGACAAAACTATGGCTACACCTTC CASIRGQGQNYGYTF
TRBJ1-5 - TRBV6-5 once TGTGCCAGCACTGCCAGGGCGAGCGGCAATCAGCCCCAGCATTTT CASTARASGNQPQHF
TRBJ2-1 TRBD2 TRBV7-9 - TGTGCCAGCAGCCCCGGGAGGCATGAGCAGTTCTTC CASSPGRHEQFF
TRBJ2-3 TRBD2 TRBV7-8 - TGTGCCAGCAGCTTTCGGACTAGCGGGGGGGCGGTATCAGATACGCAGTATTTT CASSFRTSGGAVSDTQYF
TRBJ2-7 - TRBV6-1 - TGTGCCAGCAGTGAAGCGGGGTCCTACTCTTACGAGCAGTACTTC CASSEAGSYSYEQYF
TRBJ1-1 - TRBV7-9 - TGTGCCAGCAGCTTAAGTGCAGGTTGGGTAGCTTTCTTT CASSLSAGWVAFF
TRBJ2-7 - TRBV19 - TGTGCCAGTAGTAGTGGGGGTGCCTACGAGCAGTACTTC CASSSGGAYEQYF
TRBJ2-7 TRBD1 TRBV5-4 - TGTGCCAGCAGCTTCCGGACAGGCACCTACGAGCAGTACTTC CASSFRTGTYEQYF
TRBJ2-3 - TRBV6-5 - TGTGCCAGCAGTTACTCGACGGGGGGCCGGGATACGCAGTATTTT CASSYSTGGRDTQYF
TRBJ2-7 TRBD1 TRBV2 - TGTGCCAGCAGTCTAGGACAGGGTGTCGACGAGCAGTACTTC CASSLGQGVDEQYF
TRBJ2-7 - TRBV20-1 - TGCAGTGCTGGCTACACTCCGCAGTACTTC CSAGYTPQYF
TRBJ1-1 - TRBV7-9 - TGTGCCAGCAGCTTAGCCTGGACAGATCCACACGAGGAAGCTTTCTTT CASSLAWTDPHEEAFF
TRBJ2-4 - TRBV4-3 - TGCGCCAGCAGCCAAGGCGTAGGGGATTCGAACATTCAGTACTTC CASSQGVGDSNIQYF
TRBJ2-7 - TRBV12-5 few TGTGCTAGTGCTGAACCTGCAGTCTTCTACGAGCAGTACTTC CASAEPAVFYEQYF
TRBJ2-1 TRBD1 TRBV5-4 - TGTGCCAGCAGCTCGGGACAGGGTGTAGGGGAGCAGTTCTTC CASSSGQGVGEQFF
TRBJ1-2 - TRBV7-2 - TGTGCCAGCAGCTTAGAACACCGCGCTAACTATGGCTACACCTTC CASSLEHRANYGYTF
TRBJ2-7 - TRBV12-3/TRBV12-4 - TGTGCCAGCAGAGAGGGCAAGACAGGAGTCTACGAGCAGTACTTC CASREGKTGVYEQYF
TRBJ2-3 TRBD2 TRBV7-3 - TGTGCCAGCAGCTTGACGGGGGGTTCGGGAGATACGCAGTATTTT CASSLTGGSGDTQYF
TRBJ1-5 - TRBV27 - TGTGCCAGCAGGGAGCAAAATCAGCCCCAGCATTTT CASREQNQPQHF
TRBJ1-6 TRBD1 TRBV27 - TGTGCCAGCAGTTCCCCGGGACAGGGGACACCCCTCCACTTT CASSSPGQGTPLHF
TRBJ1-6 - TRBV13 - TGTGCCAGCACCTTGGGATGGAATTCACCCCTCCACTTT CASTLGWNSPLHF
TRBJ1-5 - TRBV7-2 once TGTGCCAGCAGCTTGGGTTTGGGGCACCCAGGCAATCAGCCCCAGCATTTT CASSLGLGHPGNQPQHF
TRBJ1-5 - TRBV19 - TGTGCCAGTACCTTCAAGAGTGGGAGCAATCAGCCCCAGCATTTT CASTFKSGSNQPQHF
TRBJ1-2 TRBD1 TRBV29-1 once TGCAGCGCAGTCGTGGCCCCCTCCAGACAGGGATTCTATGGCTACACCTTC CSAVVAPSRQGFYGYTF
TRBJ1-5 TRBD1 TRBV7-9 - TGTGCCAGCAGCTCTCCGGGACAGGGTGCAGGGCAGCCCCAGCATTTT CASSSPGQGAGQPQHF
TRBJ2-5 - TRBV13 - TGTGCCAGCAGCGACAGGGAGGAAGAGACCCAGTACTTC CASSDREEETQYF
TRBJ2-7 - TRBV28 - TGTGCCAGCAGTTTACGGAATCGTCCCTACGAGCAGTACTTC CASSLRNRPYEQYF
TRBJ1-1 - TRBV24-1 - TGTGCCACCAGTGGGGCAGGAAGGGGCCAAGAAGCTTTCTTT CATSGAGRGQEAFF
TRBJ2-1 - TRBV10-3 once TGTGCCATCAGTGCTGAGGGGTCCCGATACAATGAGCAGTTCTTC CAISAEGSRYNEQFF
TRBJ1-2 TRBD1 TRBV5-6 - TGTGCCAGCAGCCTTTCGACCAGGGGGCCCTATGGCTACACCTTC CASSLSTRGPYGYTF
TRBJ2-3 - TRBV10-3 - TGTGCCATCAGTGAGCCACCGGAAGGACTTGCGAGGACAGATACGCAGTATTTT CAISEPPEGLARTDTQYF
TRBJ2-1 TRBD2 TRBV2 - TGTGCCAGCAGTTCCCCTAGCGGGGGGGGGTACAATGAGCAGTTCTTC CASSSPSGGGYNEQFF
TRBJ1-1 - TRBV10-2 - TGCGCCAGCGGGAGAACGAACACTGAAGCTTTCTTT CASGRTNTEAFF
TRBJ2-1 - TRBV25-1 - TGTGCCAGCAGTGAAGAAGAATACGGACGGGAGCAGTTCTTC CASSEEEYGREQFF
TRBJ2-6 - TRBV15 - TGTGCCACCAGCAGAGATTCAGTCTCTGGGGCCAACGTCCTGACTTTC CATSRDSVSGANVLTF
TRBJ2-5 - TRBV13 - TGTGCCAGCAGCTCAGAGTACCAAGAGACCCAGTACTTC CASSSEYQETQYF
TRBJ2-5 - TRBV30 - TGTGCCTGGGGAAGCACAGGGTACCAAGAGACCCAGTACTTC CAWGSTGYQETQYF